The TCR beta chain under discussion was sequenced for a study of tumor and adjacent non-tumor tissue in lung cancer. A modified ARM-PCR protocol with three rounds of nested PCR amplified TCRbeta. TCRdb reanalysed the multiplex PCR reads using MiXCR and keeps one entry per CDR3 protein. The data hold roughly 200,000 distinct CDR3 sequences, with 71% observed a single time. The CDR3 runs to 15 residues. Germline lookup yields CDR1 MNHEY and CDR2 SVGEGT. The V and J ends lost 11 bases and 2 bases respectively, with 19 bases between them. RNA was extracted from bulk tissue without any cell sorting. The TCR comes from a man aged 55 to 70 with non-small cell lung cancer. This chain joins TRBV6-2 or TRBV6-3 and TRBJ1-5; D not certain. The sample comprised lung tumor tissue. CDR3 in DNA: TGTGCCGGCAAAAAGCACAGTCAAGGCAATCAGCCCCAGCATTTT. It is translated as CAGKKHSQGNQPQHF.